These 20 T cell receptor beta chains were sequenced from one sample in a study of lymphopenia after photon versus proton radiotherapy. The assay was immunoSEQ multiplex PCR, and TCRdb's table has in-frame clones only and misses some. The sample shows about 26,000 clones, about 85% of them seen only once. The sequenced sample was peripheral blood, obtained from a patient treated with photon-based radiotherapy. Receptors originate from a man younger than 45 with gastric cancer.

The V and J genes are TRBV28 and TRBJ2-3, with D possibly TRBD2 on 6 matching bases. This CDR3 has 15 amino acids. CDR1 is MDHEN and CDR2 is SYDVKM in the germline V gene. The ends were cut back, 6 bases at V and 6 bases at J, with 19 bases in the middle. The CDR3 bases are TGTGCCAGCAGAGCTTCGGGAATAGCGGCGGATACGCAGTATTTT. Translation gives CASRASGIAADTQYF.

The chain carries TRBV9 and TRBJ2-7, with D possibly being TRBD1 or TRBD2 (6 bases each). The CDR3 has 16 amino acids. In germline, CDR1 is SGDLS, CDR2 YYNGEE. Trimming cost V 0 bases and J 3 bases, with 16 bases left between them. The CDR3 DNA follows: TGTGCCAGCAGCGTAGGGGGGGCGCCAAGTATCTACGAGCAGTACTTC. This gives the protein CASSVGGAPSIYEQYF. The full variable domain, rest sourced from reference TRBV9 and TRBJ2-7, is DSGVTQTPKHLITATGQRVTLRCSPRSGDLSVYWYQQSLDQGLQFLIQYYNGEERAKGNILERFSAQQFPDLHSELNLSSLELGDSALYFCASSVGGAPSIYEQYFGPGTRLTVT.

The CDR3 sequence is CASSLYPNRFNTGELFF. DNA for the CDR3: TGTGCCAGCAGCTTGTACCCGAACAGATTTAACACCGGGGAGCTGTTTTTT. The J gene is TRBJ2-2, the V gene TRBV5-6; D unresolved. Germline CDR1 and CDR2: SGHDT and YYEEEE. The germline V and J ends were trimmed by 1 base and 2 bases, with 15 bases remaining between them. There are 17 residues in the CDR3.

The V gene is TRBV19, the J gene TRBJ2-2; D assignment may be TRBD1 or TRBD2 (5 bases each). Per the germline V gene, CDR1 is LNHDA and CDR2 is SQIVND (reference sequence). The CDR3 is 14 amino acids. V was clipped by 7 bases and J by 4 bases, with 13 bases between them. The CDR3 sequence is CASTIRDPTGELFF. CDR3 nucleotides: TGTGCCAGTACCATTAGGGACCCCACCGGGGAGCTGTTTTTT.

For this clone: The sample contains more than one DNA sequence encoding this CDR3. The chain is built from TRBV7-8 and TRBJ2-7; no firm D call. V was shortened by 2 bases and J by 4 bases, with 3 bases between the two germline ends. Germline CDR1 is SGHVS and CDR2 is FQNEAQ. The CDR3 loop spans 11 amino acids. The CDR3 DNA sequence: TGTGCCAGCAGCTTATATTACGAGCAGTACTTC. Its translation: CASSLYYEQYF.

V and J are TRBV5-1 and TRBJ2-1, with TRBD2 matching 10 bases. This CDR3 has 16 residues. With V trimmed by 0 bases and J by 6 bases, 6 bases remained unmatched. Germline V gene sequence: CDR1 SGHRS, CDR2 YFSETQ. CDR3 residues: CASSLDGSGGLNEQFF. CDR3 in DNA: TGCGCCAGCAGCTTGGATGGTAGCGGGGGGCTCAATGAGCAGTTCTTC. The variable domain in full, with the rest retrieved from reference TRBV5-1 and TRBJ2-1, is KAGVTQTPRYLIKTRGQQVTLSCSPISGHRSVSWYQQTPGQGLQFLFEYFSETQRNKGNFPGRFSGRQFSNSRSEMNVSTLELGDSALYLCASSLDGSGGLNEQFFGPGTRLTVL.

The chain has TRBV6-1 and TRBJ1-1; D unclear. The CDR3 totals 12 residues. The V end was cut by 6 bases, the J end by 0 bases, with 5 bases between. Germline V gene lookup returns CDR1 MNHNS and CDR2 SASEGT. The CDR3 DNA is TGTGCCAGCAGCTACTTGAACACTGAAGCTTTCTTT. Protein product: CASSYLNTEAFF.

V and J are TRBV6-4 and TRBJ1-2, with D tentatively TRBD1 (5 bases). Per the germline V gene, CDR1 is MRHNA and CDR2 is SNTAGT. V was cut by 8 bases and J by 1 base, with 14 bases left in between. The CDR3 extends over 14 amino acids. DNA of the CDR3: TGTGCCAGCCTGGAAAGGGGAGGTAACTATGGCTACACCTTC. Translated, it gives CASLERGGNYGYTF.

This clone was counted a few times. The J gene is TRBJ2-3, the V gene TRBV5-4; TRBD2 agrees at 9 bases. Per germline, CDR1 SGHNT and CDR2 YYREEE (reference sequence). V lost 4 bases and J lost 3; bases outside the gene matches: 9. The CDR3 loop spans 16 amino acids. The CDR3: CASSIERGESTDTQYF. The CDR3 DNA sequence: TGTGCCAGCAGCATTGAGCGGGGGGAAAGTACAGATACGCAGTATTTT.

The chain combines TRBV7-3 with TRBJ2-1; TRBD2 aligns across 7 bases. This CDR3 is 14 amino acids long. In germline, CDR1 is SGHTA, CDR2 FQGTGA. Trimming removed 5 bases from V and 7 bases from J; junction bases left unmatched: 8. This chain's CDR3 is CASSPTRGVNEQFF. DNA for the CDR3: TGTGCCAGCAGCCCCACCCGGGGGGTAAATGAGCAGTTCTTC.

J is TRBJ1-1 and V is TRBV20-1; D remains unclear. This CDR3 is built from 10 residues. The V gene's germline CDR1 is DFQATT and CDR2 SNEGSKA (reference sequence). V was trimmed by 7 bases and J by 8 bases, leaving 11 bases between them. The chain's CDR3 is CSGTEIEAFF. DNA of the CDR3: TGCAGTGGTACGGAAATAGAAGCTTTCTTT.

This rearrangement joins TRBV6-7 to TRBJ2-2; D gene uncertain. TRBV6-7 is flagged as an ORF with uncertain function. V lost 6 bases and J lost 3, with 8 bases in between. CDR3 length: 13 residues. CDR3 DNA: TGTGCCAGCAGCCACAGCTACACCGGGGAGCTGTTTTTT. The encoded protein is CASSHSYTGELFF.

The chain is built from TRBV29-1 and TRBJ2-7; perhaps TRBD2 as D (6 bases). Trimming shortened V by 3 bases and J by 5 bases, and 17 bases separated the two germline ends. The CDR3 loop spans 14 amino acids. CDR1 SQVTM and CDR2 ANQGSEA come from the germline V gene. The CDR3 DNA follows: TGCAGCGTTGAGGGCGGGACCATGAGCGACGAGCAGTACTTC. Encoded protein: CSVEGGTMSDEQYF.

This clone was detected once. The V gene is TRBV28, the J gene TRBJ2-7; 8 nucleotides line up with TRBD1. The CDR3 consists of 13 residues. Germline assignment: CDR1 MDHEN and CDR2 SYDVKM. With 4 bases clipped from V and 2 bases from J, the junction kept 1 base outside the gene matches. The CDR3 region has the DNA TGTGCCAGCAGTTCGGACAGGGCCTACGAGCAGTACTTC. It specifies CASSSDRAYEQYF.

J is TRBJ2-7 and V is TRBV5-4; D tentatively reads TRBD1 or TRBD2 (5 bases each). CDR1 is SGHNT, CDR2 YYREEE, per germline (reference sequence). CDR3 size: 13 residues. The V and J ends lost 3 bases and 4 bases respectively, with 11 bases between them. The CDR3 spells CASSSRGGYEQYF. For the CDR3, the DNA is TGTGCCAGCAGCTCCCGGGGCGGGTACGAGCAGTACTTC.

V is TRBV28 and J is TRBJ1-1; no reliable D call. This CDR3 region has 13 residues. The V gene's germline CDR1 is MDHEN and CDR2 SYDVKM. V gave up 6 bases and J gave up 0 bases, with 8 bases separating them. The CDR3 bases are TGTGCCAGCAGGGCGAGGTTGAACACTGAAGCTTTCTTT. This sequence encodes CASRARLNTEAFF.

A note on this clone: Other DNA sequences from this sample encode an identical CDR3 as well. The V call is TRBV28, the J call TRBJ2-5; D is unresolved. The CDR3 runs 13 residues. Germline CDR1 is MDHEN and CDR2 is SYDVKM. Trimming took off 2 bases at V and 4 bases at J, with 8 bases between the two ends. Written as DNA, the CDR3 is TGTGCCAGCAGTTTAAGTAGGCGAGAGACCCAGTACTTC. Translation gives CASSLSRRETQYF. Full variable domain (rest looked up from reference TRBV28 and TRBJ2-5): DVKVTQSSRYLVKRTGEKVFLECVQDMDHENMFWYRQDPGLGLRLIYFSYDVKMKEKGDIPEGYSVSREKKERFSLILESASTNQTSMYLCASSLSRRETQYFGPGTRLLVL.

The CDR3 sequence: CASMGLGQPQHF. The CDR3 DNA reads TGTGCCAGTATGGGTTTAGGACAGCCCCAGCATTTT. V and J are TRBV19 and TRBJ1-5, with D unclear. The CDR3 has 12 residues. The V gene lost 7 bases and the J gene lost 7 bases, with 11 bases spanning the gap. CDR1 and CDR2 from the germline V gene are LNHDA and SQIVND (reference sequence).

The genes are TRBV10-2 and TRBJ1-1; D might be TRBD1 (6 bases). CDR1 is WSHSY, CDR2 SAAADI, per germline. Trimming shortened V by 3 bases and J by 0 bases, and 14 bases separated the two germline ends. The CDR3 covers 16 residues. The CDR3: CASSEQGDGMNTEAFF. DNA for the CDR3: TGCGCCAGCAGTGAACAGGGTGACGGGATGAACACTGAAGCTTTCTTT.

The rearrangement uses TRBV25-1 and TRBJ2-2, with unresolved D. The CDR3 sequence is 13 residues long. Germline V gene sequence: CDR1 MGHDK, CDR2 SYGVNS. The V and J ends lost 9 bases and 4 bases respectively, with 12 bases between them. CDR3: CASCQSFTGELFF. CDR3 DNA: TGTGCCAGTTGCCAGTCCTTCACCGGGGAGCTGTTTTTT.